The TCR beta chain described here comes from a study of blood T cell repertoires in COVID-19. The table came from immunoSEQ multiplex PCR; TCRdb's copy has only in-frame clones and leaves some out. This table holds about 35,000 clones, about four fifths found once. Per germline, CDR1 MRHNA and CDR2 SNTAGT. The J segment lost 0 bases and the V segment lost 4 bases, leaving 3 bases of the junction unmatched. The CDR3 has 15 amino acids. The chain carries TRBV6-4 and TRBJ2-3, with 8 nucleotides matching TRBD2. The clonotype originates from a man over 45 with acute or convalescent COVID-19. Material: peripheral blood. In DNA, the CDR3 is TGTGCCAGCAGTGCGGCTAGCGGGAGCACAGATACGCAGTATTTT. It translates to CASSAASGSTDTQYF.